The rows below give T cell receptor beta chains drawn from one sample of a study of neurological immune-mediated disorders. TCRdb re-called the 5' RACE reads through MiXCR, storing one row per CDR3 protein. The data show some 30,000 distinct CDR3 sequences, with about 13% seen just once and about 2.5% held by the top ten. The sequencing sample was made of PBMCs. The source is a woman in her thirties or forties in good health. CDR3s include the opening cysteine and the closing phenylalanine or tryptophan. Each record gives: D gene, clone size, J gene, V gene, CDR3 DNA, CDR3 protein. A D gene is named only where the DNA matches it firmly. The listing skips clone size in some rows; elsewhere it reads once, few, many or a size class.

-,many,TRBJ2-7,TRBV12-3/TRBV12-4,TGTGCCAGCAGTTTCTTTGGGACCTACGAGCAGTACTTC,CASSFFGTYEQYF
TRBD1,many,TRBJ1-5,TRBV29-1,TGCAGCGTGGGCCGGGACAGGGTGGGTAGTCAGCCCCAGCATTTT,CSVGRDRVGSQPQHF
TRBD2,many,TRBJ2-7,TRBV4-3,TGCGCCAGCAGCCAAGGACTAGCGGGGACCTACGAGCAGTACTTC,CASSQGLAGTYEQYF
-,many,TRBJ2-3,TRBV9,TGTGCCAGCAGCGCGGGACGGTCTAGCACAGATACGCAGTATTTT,CASSAGRSSTDTQYF
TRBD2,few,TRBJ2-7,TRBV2,TGTGCCAGCAGATGGACTAGCGGGAGTTACGAGCAGTACTTC,CASRWTSGSYEQYF
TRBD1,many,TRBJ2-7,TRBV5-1,TGCGCCAGCAGCACTGGGACAGGGGACGAGCAGTACTTC,CASSTGTGDEQYF
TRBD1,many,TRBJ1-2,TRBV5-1,TGCGCCAGCAGTCAAACGACAGGGAATGTCTATGGCTACACCTTC,CASSQTTGNVYGYTF
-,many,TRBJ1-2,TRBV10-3,TGTGCCATCAGTGTGCAACAGGGTAATGGCTACACCTTC,CAISVQQGNGYTF
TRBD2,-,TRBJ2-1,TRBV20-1,TGCAGTGCTTCAGGGAGTGTACCACTAGCGGGAGCCTCAATTGGCAATGAGCAGTTCTTC,CSASGSVPLAGASIGNEQFF
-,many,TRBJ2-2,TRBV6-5,TGTGCCAGCTCCAGCCCGAACACCGGGGAGCTGTTTTTT,CASSSPNTGELFF
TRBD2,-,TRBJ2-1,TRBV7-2,TGTGCCAGCAGCCTGAGCAGGGGACTAGCCTCCTACAATGAGCAGTTCTTC,CASSLSRGLASYNEQFF
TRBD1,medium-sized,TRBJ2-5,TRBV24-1,TGTGCCACCAGTGTGGGACAGGGGCTCAGCGAGACCCAGTACTTC,CATSVGQGLSETQYF
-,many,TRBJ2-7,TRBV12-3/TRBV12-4,TGTGCCAGCCGCCAGGAGCTGGGGTCCTACGAGCAGTACTTC,CASRQELGSYEQYF
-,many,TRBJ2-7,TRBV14,TGTGCCAGCAGCCAGGGACACCATACCTACGAGCAGTACTTC,CASSQGHHTYEQYF
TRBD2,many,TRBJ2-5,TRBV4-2,TGTGCCAGCAGCCAAGATGATGGGACTAGCTACACCCAGTACTTC,CASSQDDGTSYTQYF
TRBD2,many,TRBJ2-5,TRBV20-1,TGCAGTGCTCGGCGACTAGCTCTTGAGACCCAGTACTTC,CSARRLALETQYF
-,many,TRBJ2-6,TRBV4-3,TGCGCCAGCAGCCAAGAACCGCATCCGTCTCCGGGGGCCAACGTCCTGACTTTC,CASSQEPHPSPGANVLTF
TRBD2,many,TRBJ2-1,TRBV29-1,TGCAGCGTTCGGGGTAGCGGGAGTTTCGATGAGCAGTTCTTC,CSVRGSGSFDEQFF
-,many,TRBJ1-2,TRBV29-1,TGCAGCGTGGACACCCCCCGCGACGGCTACACCTTC,CSVDTPRDGYTF
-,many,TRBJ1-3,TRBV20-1,TGCAGTGCTACGCGGGGCTCTGGAAACACCATATATTTT,CSATRGSGNTIYF
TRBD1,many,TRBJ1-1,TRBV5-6,TGTGCCAGCAGCTTCCGGACAGGGGGCCTGAACACTGAAGCTTTCTTT,CASSFRTGGLNTEAFF
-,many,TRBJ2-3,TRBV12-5,TGTGCTAGTCCCTCGGGGGGCACAGATACGCAGTATTTT,CASPSGGTDTQYF
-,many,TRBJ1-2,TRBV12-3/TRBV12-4,TGTGCCAGCAGTTTCCAGCACAGCAACTATGGCTACACCTTC,CASSFQHSNYGYTF
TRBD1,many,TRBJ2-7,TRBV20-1,TGCAGTGCTAGAGACCGGACAGGGGTCCACGAGCAGTACTTC,CSARDRTGVHEQYF
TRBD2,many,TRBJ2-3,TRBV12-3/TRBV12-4,TGTGCTGCGGGGGATGTGGAAGATACGCAGTATTTT,CAAGDVEDTQYF
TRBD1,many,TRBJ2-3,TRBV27,TGTGCCAGCAGAGACAGGGAAGGCACAGATACGCAGTATTTT,CASRDREGTDTQYF
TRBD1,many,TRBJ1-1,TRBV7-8,TGTGCCAGCAGCTTAGGGGACAGGGTCGAGGGTTTCTTT,CASSLGDRVEGFF
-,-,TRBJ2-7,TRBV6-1,TGTGCCAGCAGTGAAAGGGGACGGAACGAGCAGTACTTC,CASSERGRNEQYF
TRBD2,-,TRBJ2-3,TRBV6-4,TGTGCCAGCAGCTTAGGCGGGGGAGCTAGCACAGATACGCAGTATTTT,CASSLGGGASTDTQYF
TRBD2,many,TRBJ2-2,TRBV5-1,TGCGCCAGCAGCTTGGGATACACGGGAACTAGCGGGCAAACCGGGGAGCTGTTTTTT,CASSLGYTGTSGQTGELFF
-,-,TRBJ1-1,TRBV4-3,TGCGCCAGCAGCCAAGATAGTCGGGCTACGACTGAAGCTTTCTTT,CASSQDSRATTEAFF